The rows below give T cell receptor beta chains drawn from one sample of a study of T-cell memory formation after mild COVID-19. TCRdb fed the 5' RACE reads into MiXCR, producing one record per CDR3 protein. This table has about 540,000 distinct CDR3 sequences, approximately 20% appearing once. The sample consisted of PBMCs or a T cell subset sorted from them (not recorded which). The receptors derive from an adult woman who had mild COVID-19 (a few samples of this study predate the infection). Cell type and time point are not known. Both conserved end residues are part of each CDR3. The order of the fields is V gene, D gene, clone size, J gene, CDR3 DNA, CDR3 protein. A D gene is named only where the DNA matches it firmly. Some rows have no size entry. The others give once, few or many, or a class for an expanded clone.

TRBV7-8	.	.	TRBJ1-1	TGTGCCAGCAGCTCCCTGATCAGAAAGGGACGTGAAGCTTTCTTT	CASSSLIRKGREAFF
TRBV5-1	.	few	TRBJ1-1	TGCGCCAGCAGCTTGGGGAGACAGATAAACACTGAAGCTTTCTTT	CASSLGRQINTEAFF
TRBV5-1	.	few	TRBJ2-5	TGCGCCAGCAGCTCAAGGGGGGCAGGGGTACAAGAGACCCAGTACTTC	CASSSRGAGVQETQYF
TRBV24-1	.	few	TRBJ2-1	TGTGCCACCAGCCACGACAGCTACAATGAGCAGTTCTTC	CATSHDSYNEQFF
TRBV2	.	few	TRBJ2-3	TGTGCCAGCAGTGAAGTAGCCTGGACAGATACGCAGTATTTT	CASSEVAWTDTQYF
TRBV18	.	.	TRBJ2-5	TGTGCCAGCTCACCCCAGACAGGTGGGGAGACCCAGTACTTC	CASSPQTGGETQYF
TRBV7-2	.	.	TRBJ2-5	TGTGCCAGCAGCCCAGGACGGAGGGAGGAGACCCAGTACTTC	CASSPGRREETQYF
TRBV18	.	.	TRBJ2-7	TGTGCCAGCTCACCCCCGGGCACTTCGATTTACGAGCAGTACTTC	CASSPPGTSIYEQYF
TRBV19	.	.	TRBJ1-2	TGTGCCAGTAGTGCGGGGGGTGGGTACTATGGCTACACCTTC	CASSAGGGYYGYTF
TRBV24-1	TRBD1	few	TRBJ2-7	TGTGCCACCAGTGAGACAGGGCTGGCCTACGAGCAGTACTTC	CATSETGLAYEQYF
TRBV9	TRBD2	many	TRBJ2-3	TGTGCCAGCAGCCCGGCCGGGACTAGCGGTAGCACAGATACGCAGTATTTT	CASSPAGTSGSTDTQYF
TRBV12-3/TRBV12-4	TRBD2	.	TRBJ2-1	TGTGCCAGCAGACCGACTAGCGGGGGACACAATGAGCAGTTCTTC	CASRPTSGGHNEQFF
TRBV29-1	.	.	TRBJ2-7	TGCAGCGTTATAAGCTCCCGGCGCTCCTACGAGCAGTACTTC	CSVISSRRSYEQYF
TRBV7-9	.	many	TRBJ1-1	TGTGCCAGCAGCTGGACAGTGAACACTGAAGCTTTCTTT	CASSWTVNTEAFF
TRBV30	.	.	TRBJ1-1	TGTGCCTGGAGTGTACTCTGGGGGAGAGGTGAAGCTTTCTTT	CAWSVLWGRGEAFF
TRBV5-6	TRBD2	.	TRBJ2-3	TGTGCCAGCAGCTTCAGAGCGGGGGAGAGCACAGATACGCAGTATTTT	CASSFRAGESTDTQYF
TRBV5-4	.	.	TRBJ2-3	TGTGCCAGCAGCACCGGGACCCACCCAGCAGATACGCAGTATTTT	CASSTGTHPADTQYF
TRBV27	TRBD1	few	TRBJ1-5	TGTGCCAGCAGTTTATGGGGGGACAGGGGTCATCAGCCCCAGCATTTT	CASSLWGDRGHQPQHF
TRBV7-8	TRBD1	few	TRBJ2-3	TGTGCCAGCAGCTTAGCGTGGACCGGGACAGGGGTTAGCACAGATACGCAGTATTTT	CASSLAWTGTGVSTDTQYF
TRBV11-1	.	few	TRBJ2-1	TGTGCCAGCAGCTTAGCGGATCCCCTAGTGGCCGAGAATGAGCAGTTCTTC	CASSLADPLVAENEQFF
TRBV7-3	TRBD2	.	TRBJ2-3	TGTGCCAGCAGCTCAAAGGGACTAGGAGGGGATACGCAGTATTTT	CASSSKGLGGDTQYF
TRBV4-2	TRBD2	few	TRBJ2-2	TGTGCCAGCAGCCATCCACATCCCGGGACTAGCGGGAGGGTCGGCACCGGGGAGCTGTTTTTT	CASSHPHPGTSGRVGTGELFF